Shown below are 30 T cell receptor beta chains from a single sample sequenced in a study of T cell clones after liver transplantation. Only in-frame clones appear in the TCRdb table, and some are missing; sequencing was by immunoSEQ multiplex PCR. The repertoire includes tens of thousands of clones, less than 90% of them detected once, and less than 3% sits in the top ten. The material sequenced was CD4+ T cells from blood, taken at the 22-month timepoint. These receptors were taken from a human patient who received a liver transplant. Some T cells here may be from the graft donor.

The chain links TRBV21-1 to TRBJ1-6. TRBV21-1 is annotated as a pseudogene. The length of the CDR3 is 14 residues. The DNA for the CDR3 is TGTGCCAGCAGCTGTTCTGGGGGTAATTCACCCCTCCACTTT. Protein product: CASSCSGGNSPLHF.

The J gene is TRBJ1-2, the V gene TRBV18, with D maybe TRBD1 (5 bases). V lost 5 bases and J 7 bases, leaving 20 bases between the germline ends. The CDR3 is 15 residues long. CDR1 is KGHSH, CDR2 LQKENI, per germline. This chain's CDR3 is CASSESGGGPRGYTF. CDR3 sequence (DNA): TGTGCCAGCTCAGAGTCCGGGGGAGGACCTCGTGGCTACACCTTC.

The chain is built from TRBV6-6 and TRBJ2-1; no clear D gene. Germline V gene sequence: CDR1 MNHNY, CDR2 SVGAGI (reference sequence). This CDR3 is 15 amino acids long. V was cut by 0 bases and J by 3 bases, with 9 bases left in between. DNA for the CDR3: TGTGCCAGCAGTTACTCGATCGCGAACTACAATGAGCAGTTCTTC. It specifies CASSYSIANYNEQFF.

The gene calls are TRBV7-3 and TRBJ1-1; D not certain. V lost 5 bases to trimming and J lost 0 bases, with 7 bases between them. This CDR3 has 13 residues. Germline V lookup: CDR1 SGHTA, CDR2 FQGTGA. This chain's CDR3 is CASSPGMNTEAFF. Here the CDR3 DNA reads TGTGCCAGCAGCCCTGGGATGAACACTGAAGCTTTCTTT.

The chain has TRBV12-2 and TRBJ1-5. TRBV12-2 is given as a pseudogene. The CDR3 is made up of 15 amino acids. CDR3 bases: TGTGCAAGTCGCTTACCCACGGGAGAGAATCAGCCCCAGCATTTT. This gives the protein CASRLPTGENQPQHF.

This chain joins TRBV18 and TRBJ2-1, with no clear D. The V and J ends lost 2 bases and 10 bases respectively, with 6 bases between them. Germline V CDR1 and CDR2: KGHSH, LQKENI. CDR3 length: 11 residues. CDR3 residues: CASSPKSEQFF. CDR3 nucleotide sequence: TGTGCCAGCTCACCAAAGTCCGAGCAGTTCTTC.

V is TRBV11-2 and J is TRBJ2-7; D uncertain. This CDR3 is built from 11 residues. Germline lookup yields CDR1 SGHAT and CDR2 FQNNGV. V was clipped by 1 base and J by 2 bases, with 0 bases between them. The CDR3 spells CASSLAYEQYF. DNA of the CDR3: TGTGCCAGCAGCTTAGCCTACGAGCAGTACTTC. The full variable domain, completed using reference TRBV11-2 and TRBJ2-7, is EAGVAQSPRYKIIEKRQSVAFWCNPISGHATLYWYQQILGQGPKLLIQFQNNGVVDDSQLPKDRFSAERLKGVDSTLKIQPAKLEDSAVYLCASSLAYEQYFGPGTRLTVT.

V gene TRBV29-1 combines with J gene TRBJ1-4; D may be TRBD1 (5 bases). With 5 bases removed from V and 7 bases from J, the gap between germline ends came to 11 bases. The V gene's germline CDR1 is SQVTM and CDR2 ANQGSEA. The CDR3 totals 12 residues. The CDR3 is CSVQGGSEKLFF. The CDR3 DNA follows: TGCAGCGTTCAGGGAGGGTCTGAAAAACTGTTTTTT.

The table lists this clone with a few counts. The rearrangement joins TRBV28 to TRBJ1-5; no reliable D call. Trimming shortened V by 5 bases and J by 4 bases, and 3 bases separated the two germline ends. Germline V gene sequence: CDR1 MDHEN, CDR2 SYDVKM. The CDR3 totals 11 residues. For the CDR3, the DNA is TGTGCCAGCAGTGAGAATCAGCCCCAGCATTTT. Its protein product is CASSENQPQHF. Based on the CDR3 plus reference TRBV28 and TRBJ1-5, the full variable domain is DVKVTQSSRYLVKRTGEKVFLECVQDMDHENMFWYRQDPGLGLRLIYFSYDVKMKEKGDIPEGYSVSREKKERFSLILESASTNQTSMYLCASSENQPQHFGDGTRLSIL.

This clone was seen only once. The genes are TRBV5-6 and TRBJ2-5, with TRBD2 matching over 14 bases. The junction had 12 bases not matched to a gene; V was cut back by 4 bases and J by 4 bases. The germline V gene has CDR1 SGHDT and CDR2 YYEEEE. This CDR3 contains 18 residues. The DNA for the CDR3 is TGTGCCAGCAGCCACCCAAATTCGGGACTAGCGGGAGCAGAGACCCAGTACTTC. This encodes CASSHPNSGLAGAETQYF.

This chain links TRBV6-4 with TRBJ1-4; D is possibly TRBD1 (6 bases). The CDR3 totals 16 residues. V gave up 7 bases and J gave up 4 bases, with 19 bases separating them. The germline gives CDR1 MRHNA, CDR2 SNTAGT. This chain's CDR3 is CASTNDRNRGNEKLFF. CDR3 coding DNA: TGTGCCAGCACCAACGACAGGAACCGGGGTAATGAAAAACTGTTTTTT.

This chain connects TRBV18 to TRBJ1-1, with D perhaps TRBD1 (5 bases). The germline CDR1 and CDR2 sequences are KGHSH and LQKENI. The CDR3 is 14 amino acids. V was shortened by 2 bases and J by 1 base, with 8 bases between the two germline ends. In nucleotides, the CDR3 is TGTGCCAGCTCACCAGGGGGACCGAACACTGAAGCTTTCTTT. Its protein product is CASSPGGPNTEAFF.

This chain links TRBV10-3 with TRBJ1-1, with unresolved D. CDR1 is ENHRY, CDR2 SYGVKD, per germline. This CDR3 comprises 13 residues. Trimming removed 3 bases from V and 1 base from J, with 6 bases in between. The CDR3 loop reads CAISEVPNTEAFF. As DNA, the CDR3 is TGTGCCATCAGTGAAGTACCGAACACTGAAGCTTTCTTT.

The chain recombines TRBV6-6 with TRBJ2-7; possibly TRBD1 for D (5 bases). The CDR3 covers 14 residues. Trimming shortened V by 2 bases and J by 3 bases, and 11 bases separated the two germline ends. Germline-derived CDR1 and CDR2 are MNHNY and SVGAGI (reference sequence). CDR3 sequence (DNA): TGTGCCAGCAGTTACACGACAGAAATCTACGAGCAGTACTTC. It codes for CASSYTTEIYEQYF.

CDR3 nucleotides: TGTGCTAGTGGTTTGGTGGAAAGTACGTATGGGCTAGCGGGGAACACCGGGGAGCTGTTTTTT. This translates into CASGLVESTYGLAGNTGELFF. This chain connects TRBV12-5 to TRBJ2-2, with 8 bases fitting TRBD2. The germline CDR1 and CDR2 sequences are LGHNT and FRNRAP. The CDR3 loop spans 21 amino acids. Trimming cost V 0 bases and J 1 base; bases outside gene matches: 16.

This clone was seen more than once but under ten times. J is TRBJ1-2 and V is TRBV19; 8 bases align to TRBD1. Germline-derived CDR1 and CDR2 are LNHDA and SQIVND (reference sequence). The CDR3 runs to 12 residues. The V segment lost 9 bases and the J segment 5 bases; nucleotides outside the gene matches: 5. For the CDR3, the DNA is TGTGCCAGCGGGAGACAGGGGTATGGCTACACCTTC. Translation: CASGRQGYGYTF. Supplemented by reference TRBV19 and TRBJ1-2, the full variable domain reads DGGITQSPKYLFRKEGQNVTLSCEQNLNHDAMYWYRQDPGQGLRLIYYSQIVNDFQKGDIAEGYSVSREKKESFPLTVTSAQKNPTAFYLCASGRQGYGYTFGSGTRLTVV.

V usage is TRBV5-1 and J usage is TRBJ1-1; tentative D call: TRBD1 (6 bases). Germline loops: CDR1 SGHRS, CDR2 YFSETQ. There are 15 residues in the CDR3. Trimming removed 4 bases at V and 0 bases at J, with 13 bases between. CDR3 DNA: TGCGCCAGCAGCGGAACAGGGCTAATGAACACTGAAGCTTTCTTT. This gives the protein CASSGTGLMNTEAFF.

V is TRBV27 and J is TRBJ1-2, with 7 bases identical to TRBD1. Germline V lookup: CDR1 MNHEY, CDR2 SMNVEV (reference sequence). The V and J ends lost 4 bases and 6 bases, in that order; junction bases with no gene match: 8. CDR3 length equals 14 residues. The CDR3 bases are TGTGCCAGCAGTTGGGACGACAGGGCGGATGGCTACACCTTC. It yields the protein CASSWDDRADGYTF.

The CDR3 DNA is TGCAGCGTTGTCCCAGGAATCACCGGGGAGCTGTTTTTT. It yields the protein CSVVPGITGELFF. The chain uses TRBV29-1 and TRBJ2-2; D is undetermined. Deletions cut 4 bases from V and 4 bases from J, with 10 bases between. There are 13 residues in the CDR3. Germline CDR1 reads SQVTM; CDR2 reads ANQGSEA.

This rearrangement joins TRBV6-4 to TRBJ1-5; tentative D call: TRBD1 (6 bases). V was trimmed by 4 bases and J by 2 bases, leaving 12 bases between them. The CDR3 spans 15 residues. The germline V gene has CDR1 MRHNA and CDR2 SNTAGT. The CDR3 is CASSGWAGGNQPQHF. CDR3 sequence (DNA): TGTGCCAGCAGTGGATGGGCAGGGGGCAATCAGCCCCAGCATTTT.

This chain uses TRBV5-6 with TRBJ2-2; 9 bases agree with TRBD2. The CDR3 loop spans 16 amino acids. The ends lost 2 bases at V and 4 bases at J; junction bases unmatched: 6. In germline, CDR1 is SGHDT, CDR2 YYEEEE. CDR3 residues: CASSLLSGGITGELFF. CDR3 coding DNA: TGTGCCAGCAGCTTATTGAGCGGGGGGATCACCGGGGAGCTGTTTTTT. The full variable domain, rest sourced from reference TRBV5-6 and TRBJ2-2, is DAGVTQSPTHLIKTRGQQVTLRCSPKSGHDTVSWYQQALGQGPQFIFQYYEEEERQRGNFPDRFSGHQFPNYSSELNVNALLLGDSALYLCASSLLSGGITGELFFGEGSRLTVL.

This clone turned up a few times. This chain connects TRBV4-1 to TRBJ1-5; D gene unclear. Trimming cost V 1 base and J 11 bases, with 18 bases left between them. The CDR3 is 15 residues long. The germline CDR1 and CDR2 sequences are MGHRA and YSYEKL. The CDR3 DNA is TGCGCCAGCAGCCAAGGGTACCCCCTCCTTTCGGCCCAGCATTTT. This codes for CASSQGYPLLSAQHF.

The CDR3 sequence: CASSPVGGETQYF. The CDR3 nucleotides are TGTGCCAGCTCACCAGTTGGGGGAGAGACCCAGTACTTC. The V and J genes are TRBV18 and TRBJ2-5; either TRBD1 or TRBD2 may fit D (5 bases each). Germline assignment: CDR1 KGHSH and CDR2 LQKENI. Trimming shortened V by 2 bases and J by 4 bases, and 8 bases separated the two germline ends. CDR3 size: 13 residues.

The chain employs TRBV28 and TRBJ2-2; TRBD2 might be the D (5 bases). There are 13 residues in the CDR3. CDR1 is MDHEN and CDR2 is SYDVKM in the germline V gene. V lost 11 bases, J lost 2 bases, and 12 bases lay in between. The CDR3 DNA reads TGTGCCTTCCGGGATACCAACACCGGGGAGCTGTTTTTT. Its protein is CAFRDTNTGELFF.

The chain couples TRBV12-5 to TRBJ2-1; D possibly matches TRBD1 or TRBD2 (5 bases each). From germline, CDR1 is LGHNT and CDR2 FRNRAP. The germline V and J ends were trimmed by 0 bases and 8 bases, with 11 bases remaining between them. The CDR3 contains 14 residues. Here the CDR3 reads CASGLVLGVYEQFF. As DNA, the CDR3 is TGTGCTAGTGGTTTGGTACTAGGGGTATATGAGCAGTTCTTC.

Points on this clone: The same CDR3 arises from other DNA sequences in this sample as well. The chain carries TRBV5-1 and TRBJ2-7, with 10 bases fitting TRBD1. The trim removed 0 bases at V and 4 bases at J, leaving 1 base unmatched. The V gene's germline CDR1 is SGHRS and CDR2 YFSETQ. This CDR3 contains 14 residues. CDR3 sequence: CASSLGQGAYEQYF. The CDR3 DNA reads TGCGCCAGCAGCTTGGGACAGGGGGCGTACGAGCAGTACTTC.

The chain joins TRBV2 to TRBJ1-5, with TRBD1 identical over 8 bases. Germline lookup yields CDR1 SNHLY and CDR2 FYNNEI. The CDR3 consists of 14 residues. The V and J ends lost 8 bases and 7 bases, in that order; junction bases with no gene match: 10. In DNA form, the CDR3 reads TGTGCCAGCGAGAGAGGACAGGGTAAGCAGCCCCAGCATTTT. Protein sequence: CASERGQGKQPQHF.

V usage is TRBV15 and J usage is TRBJ1-1, with D maybe TRBD1 (5 bases). V lost 1 base and J 4 bases, leaving 13 bases between the germline ends. This CDR3 region has 15 residues. Germline CDR1 LNHNV, CDR2 YYDKDF (reference sequence). The CDR3 DNA is TGTGCCACCAGCAGAGGCGAAGGGGTTGGCACTGAAGCTTTCTTT. Encoded protein: CATSRGEGVGTEAFF.

This chain links TRBV6-5 with TRBJ2-5; D gene ambiguous. Germline lookup yields CDR1 MNHEY and CDR2 SVGAGI. Deletions cut 6 bases from V and 8 bases from J, with 19 bases between. The CDR3 covers 14 residues. The CDR3 reads CASSPGRLSVTQYF. DNA for the CDR3: TGTGCCAGCAGCCCCGGACGGCTGAGCGTCACCCAGTACTTC.

V and J are TRBV7-2 and TRBJ2-4; possibly TRBD2 for D (5 bases). The V and J ends lost 0 bases and 6 bases respectively, with 15 bases between them. Germline V gene data show CDR1 as SGHTA and CDR2 as FQGNSA. The length of the CDR3 is 16 residues. CDR3 nucleotide sequence: TGTGCCAGCAGCTTAGCGCTCGGAGGCTTTGGAAACATTCAGTACTTC. The encoded protein is CASSLALGGFGNIQYF.